This TCR beta chain came from a study of graft-versus-host responses after intestinal transplantation. The CDR3 loop spans 15 amino acids. Germline V gene sequence: CDR1 SGHVS, CDR2 FNYEAQ. Trimming stripped 5 bases from V and 1 base from J, with 14 bases between. Sequencing was performed with immunoSEQ multiplex PCR; in TCRdb, only in-frame clones are kept and a portion is missing. The table includes 85,000 to 100,000 clones, more than 70% detected once. This sequence joins TRBV7-6 and TRBJ1-1, with unresolved D. This sample comprised PBMCs, obtained 255 days after intestinal transplant. This clonotype was sampled from a human patient who received an intestinal transplant, so some T cells may come from the graft donor. The CDR3 is CASSRAVGANTEAFF. The CDR3 coding sequence is TGTGCCAGCAGCCGGGCAGTCGGCGCGAACACTGAAGCTTTCTTT.